One sample yielded the 10 T cell receptor beta chains listed below, sequenced in a study of CD8+CD57+ T cells in acquired aplastic anemia. Genomic DNA served as template for TCR beta VDJ and CDR3 profiling. TCRdb independently ran MiXCR on the reads; one entry per CDR3 protein. Counted here are 150,000 to 200,000 distinct CDR3 sequences, about three fifths occurring once; the ten biggest clones make up about half. Sequencing was done on a sample of sorted CD4+, CD8+, or CD8+CD57+ T cells (not recorded which) from PBMCs. Receptors originate from a human donor with severe aplastic anemia or a healthy control (not recorded which).

This clonotype was counted only a few times. The chain recombines TRBV19 with TRBJ2-7; 9 nucleotides line up with TRBD1. V gave up 4 bases and J gave up 3 bases; unmatched junction bases: 1. Germline V lookup: CDR1 LNHDA, CDR2 SQIVND (reference sequence). The CDR3 is made up of 13 amino acids. CDR3 coding DNA: TGTGCCAGTAGTACGACAGGGGGCTACGAGCAGTACTTC. Residues: CASSTTGGYEQYF. Filled out from reference TRBV19 and TRBJ2-7, the complete variable domain reads DGGITQSPKYLFRKEGQNVTLSCEQNLNHDAMYWYRQDPGQGLRLIYYSQIVNDFQKGDIAEGYSVSREKKESFPLTVTSAQKNPTAFYLCASSTTGGYEQYFGPGTRLTVT.

At least ten counts were recorded for this clonotype. The chain links TRBV19 to TRBJ1-5; 7 bases fit TRBD1. Germline trimming cut 6 bases from V and 5 bases from J; bases unmatched to any gene: 13. This CDR3 region has 16 residues. Germline V gene sequence: CDR1 LNHDA, CDR2 SQIVND (reference sequence). The CDR3 DNA is TGTGCCAGTAGCAATCTTAGACAGGGCTTGCATCAGCCCCAGCATTTT. This translates into CASSNLRQGLHQPQHF.

This clonotype was seen a handful of times. This chain connects TRBV7-2 to TRBJ1-1; D may be TRBD1 (6 bases). Germline V gene lookup returns CDR1 SGHTA and CDR2 FQGNSA. Trimming stripped 3 bases from V and 2 bases from J, with 13 bases between. The CDR3 consists of 15 residues. DNA for the CDR3: TGTGCCAGCAGCTTCGGGGGGCCGGTCAACACTGAAGCTTTCTTT. Protein: CASSFGGPVNTEAFF.

This clonotype has just a few counts. The chain links TRBV19 to TRBJ1-2; 7 bases align to TRBD1. The CDR3 loop spans 14 amino acids. Germline V gives CDR1 LNHDA, CDR2 SQIVND (reference sequence). With 5 bases clipped from V and 0 bases from J, the junction kept 3 bases outside the gene matches. CDR3 nucleotide sequence: TGTGCCAGTAGTCGACAGGGAACTAACTATGGCTACACCTTC. It codes for CASSRQGTNYGYTF. The variable domain in full, completed from reference TRBV19 and TRBJ1-2, reads DGGITQSPKYLFRKEGQNVTLSCEQNLNHDAMYWYRQDPGQGLRLIYYSQIVNDFQKGDIAEGYSVSREKKESFPLTVTSAQKNPTAFYLCASSRQGTNYGYTFGSGTRLTVV.

This rearrangement joins TRBV2 to TRBJ1-6; the D is unclear. The ends were cut back, 6 bases at V and 4 bases at J, with 13 bases in the middle. Germline CDR1 is SNHLY and CDR2 is FYNNEI. The CDR3 is 15 amino acids. This chain's CDR3 is CASRPGRGYNSPLHF. DNA for the CDR3: TGTGCCAGCAGACCGGGCCGAGGGTATAATTCACCCCTCCACTTT.

Comments on this clonotype: This sequence may be a read error, since a much larger clone differs from it by one base. This chain uses TRBV7-9 with TRBJ1-1, with TRBD1 identical over 7 bases. CDR3 length equals 15 residues. Per the germline V gene, CDR1 is SEHNR and CDR2 is FQNEAQ (reference sequence). The CDR3 region is CASGLERGPGTEAFF. In DNA form, the CDR3 reads TGTGCCAGCGGCTTAGAAAGGGGGCCGGGCACTGAAGCTTTCTTT.

The chain has TRBV9 and TRBJ2-7; tentative D call: TRBD2 (6 bases). Germline CDR1 and CDR2: SGDLS and YYNGEE. The germline V and J ends were trimmed by 0 bases and 7 bases, with 11 bases remaining between them. The CDR3 spans 13 residues. The CDR3 nucleotides are TGTGCCAGCAGCGTAGCCGGGGGAAGTGAGCAGTACTTC. The encoded protein is CASSVAGGSEQYF.

The rearrangement uses TRBV19 and TRBJ2-5; D possibly corresponds to TRBD2 (6 bases). CDR1 and CDR2 from the germline V gene are LNHDA and SQIVND (reference sequence). The CDR3 contains 16 residues. V was pared by 3 bases and J by 2 bases, with 16 bases between. The CDR3 protein is CASSIRRGSLQETQYF. The CDR3 DNA is TGTGCCAGTAGTATTCGGAGGGGCTCTCTACAAGAGACCCAGTACTTC.

The table lists this clonotype with a few counts. The chain recombines TRBV12-3 or TRBV12-4 with TRBJ2-5; 7 bases are shared with TRBD1. The CDR3 length is 17 residues. V shed 8 bases, J shed 1 base, and the junction held 16 bases outside the gene matches. CDR3 sequence reads: CASGPPRTGASQETQYF. DNA of the CDR3: TGTGCCAGCGGCCCCCCTCGGACAGGAGCCTCCCAAGAGACCCAGTACTTC.

This clonotype was seen many times. The chain is built from TRBV6-5 and TRBJ1-1; D is uncertain. The CDR3 has 17 residues. CDR1 and CDR2 (germline): MNHEY, SVGAGI. V dropped 0 bases and J dropped 0 bases, with 14 bases sitting between them. CDR3 sequence: CASSYSGIGRMNTEAFF. The CDR3, as DNA: TGTGCCAGCAGTTACTCGGGGATAGGACGGATGAACACTGAAGCTTTCTTT.